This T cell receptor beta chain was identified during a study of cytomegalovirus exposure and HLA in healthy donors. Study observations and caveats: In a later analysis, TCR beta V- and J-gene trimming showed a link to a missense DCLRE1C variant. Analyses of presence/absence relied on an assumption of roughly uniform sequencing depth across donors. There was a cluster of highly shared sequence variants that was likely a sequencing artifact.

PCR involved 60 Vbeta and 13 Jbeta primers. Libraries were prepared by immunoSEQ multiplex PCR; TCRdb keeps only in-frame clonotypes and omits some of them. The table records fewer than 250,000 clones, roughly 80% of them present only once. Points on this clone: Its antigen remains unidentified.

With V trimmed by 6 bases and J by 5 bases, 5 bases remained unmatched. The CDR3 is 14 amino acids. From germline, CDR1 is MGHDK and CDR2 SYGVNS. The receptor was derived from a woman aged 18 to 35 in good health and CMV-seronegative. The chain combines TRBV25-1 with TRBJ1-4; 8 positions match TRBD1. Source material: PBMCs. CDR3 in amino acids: CASSRDRLNEKLFF. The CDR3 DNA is TGTGCCAGCAGCAGGGACAGGTTAAATGAAAAACTGTTTTTT.